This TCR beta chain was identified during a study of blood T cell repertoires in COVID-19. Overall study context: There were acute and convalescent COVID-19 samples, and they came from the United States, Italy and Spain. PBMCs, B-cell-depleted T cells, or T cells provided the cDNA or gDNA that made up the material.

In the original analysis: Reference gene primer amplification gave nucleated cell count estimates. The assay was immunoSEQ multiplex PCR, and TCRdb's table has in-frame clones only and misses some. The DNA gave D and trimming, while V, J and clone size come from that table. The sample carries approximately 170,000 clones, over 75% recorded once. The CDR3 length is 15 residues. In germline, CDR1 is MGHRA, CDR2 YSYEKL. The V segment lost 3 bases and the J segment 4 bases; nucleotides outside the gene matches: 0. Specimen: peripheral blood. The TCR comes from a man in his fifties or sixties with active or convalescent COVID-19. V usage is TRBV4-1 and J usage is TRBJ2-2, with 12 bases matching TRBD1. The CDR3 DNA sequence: TGCGCCAGCAGCCAGGGACAGGGGGCCACCGGGGAGCTGTTTTTT. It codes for CASSQGQGATGELFF.